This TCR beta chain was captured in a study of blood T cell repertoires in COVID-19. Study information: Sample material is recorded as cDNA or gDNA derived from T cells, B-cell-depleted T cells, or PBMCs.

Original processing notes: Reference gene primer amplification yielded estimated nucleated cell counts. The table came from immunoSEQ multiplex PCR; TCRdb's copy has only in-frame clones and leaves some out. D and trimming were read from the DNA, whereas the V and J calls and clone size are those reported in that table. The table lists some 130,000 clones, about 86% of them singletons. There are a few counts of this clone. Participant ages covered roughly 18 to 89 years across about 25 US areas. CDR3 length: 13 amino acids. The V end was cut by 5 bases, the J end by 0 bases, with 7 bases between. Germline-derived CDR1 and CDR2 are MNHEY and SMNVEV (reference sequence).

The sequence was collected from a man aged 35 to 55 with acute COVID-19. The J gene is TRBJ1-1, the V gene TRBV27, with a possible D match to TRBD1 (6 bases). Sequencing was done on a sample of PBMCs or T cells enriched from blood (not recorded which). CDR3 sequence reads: CASSHRVNTEAFF. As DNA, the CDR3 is TGTGCCAGCAGTCACAGGGTGAACACTGAAGCTTTCTTT.